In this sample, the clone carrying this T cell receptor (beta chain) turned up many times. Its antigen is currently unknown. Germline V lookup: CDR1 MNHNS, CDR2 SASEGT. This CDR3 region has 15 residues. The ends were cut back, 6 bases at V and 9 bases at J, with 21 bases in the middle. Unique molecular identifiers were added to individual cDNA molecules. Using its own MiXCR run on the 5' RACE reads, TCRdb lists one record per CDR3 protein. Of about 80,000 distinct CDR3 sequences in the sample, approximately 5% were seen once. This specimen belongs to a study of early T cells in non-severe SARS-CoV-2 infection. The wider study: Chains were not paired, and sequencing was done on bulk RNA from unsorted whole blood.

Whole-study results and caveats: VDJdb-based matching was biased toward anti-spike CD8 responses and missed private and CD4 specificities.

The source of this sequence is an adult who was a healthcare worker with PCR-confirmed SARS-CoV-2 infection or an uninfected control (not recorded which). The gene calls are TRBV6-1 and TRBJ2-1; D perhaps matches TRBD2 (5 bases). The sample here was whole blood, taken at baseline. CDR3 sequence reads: CASRASPRDLGEQFF. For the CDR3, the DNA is TGTGCCAGCAGAGCCAGCCCCCGGGATTTGGGTGAGCAGTTCTTC.